Detailed here is one T cell receptor beta chain. This clone was seen just once. The antigen this receptor binds is unknown. No much larger clone exists at a distance of one base, and base qualities are not known. The immunoSEQ Assay, a bias-controlled multiplex PCR, was used to amplify TCRbeta CDR3 regions from genomic DNA. The original pipeline was this. The number of nucleated cells in each sample was estimated from the amplification of reference gene primers within the assay. To quantify the absolute abundance of each unique TCRbeta CDR3 rearrangement, sequence reads were collapsed and filtered. For each sample, productive Simpson clonality was calculated as the square root of Simpson's diversity index across productive rearrangements. Drawn from immuneACCESS, this table holds only the in-frame rearrangements with V and J called that TCRdb kept. Clones are partly lost; checked studies trace under half to an unresolved V gene and leave the rest unexplained. The DNA was the basis for D and trimming; V, J and clone size are from that table. Present in this sample are under 65,000 clones, roughly four fifths of which were seen just once. Clones ranked in the top ten supply roughly 30% of the sample.

The sample originates from a study of blood T cell repertoires in COVID-19 (dated by TCRdb to 2019 to 2021). Study-wide context: The collaborator samples originated in the United States, Italy and Spain and spanned the acute and convalescent phases of COVID-19. The material from the prospective study consisted of cDNA or gDNA derived from T cells, B-cell-depleted T cells, or PBMCs. Deeply sampled blood TCRbeta repertoires from subjects exposed to, actively infected with, or recovered from COVID-19 were included in the dataset. The repertoires were released in a freely available public database intended as a resource for research on the immune response to SARS-CoV-2. The samples were drawn from two sources: the first 160 participants of the ongoing ImmuneRACE study, and fewer than 1,500 subjects contributed by 6 global collaborators. The sample metadata nearly always contained a de-identified subject ID, COVID-19 status, age in years and sex. HLA class I and class II types, where available, came from metadata supplied by the sample provider rather than from assay-based typing. Study-wide findings and limitations: The amount of clinical and demographic metadata varied by source and participant and was provided uncurated.

At one collaborating source in Seattle, patients were enrolled during active infection and were followed longitudinally through the course of disease. Each collaborating institution followed its own protocols to collect whole blood in K2EDTA tubes. For TCRbeta analysis, collaborators shipped samples as frozen whole blood, isolated PBMCs, or DNA extracted from either of those sample types. From the cysteine up to the phenylalanine, the CDR3 has a length of 11 residues. Left in the record is the CDR3 DNA by itself, 33 bases read in frame from the first base. For CDR1 and CDR2, the germline V gene (reference sequence) lists DFQATT and SNEGSKA. V was cut back by 2 bases and J by 4 bases, leaving a gap of 6 bases between them.

The sample was peripheral blood. The sequence was obtained from a man aged 55 to 70 with COVID-19, enrolled during active disease. In this chain, TRBV20-1 is recombined with TRBJ2-7, with the D gene too uncertain to name. The CDR3 here reads CSARRSYEQYF. The DNA sequence is given as TGCAGTGCTAGACGGTCGTACGAGCAGTACTTC.